One sample yielded the 15 T cell receptor beta chains listed below, sequenced in a study of T-cell reconstitution after alpha-beta-depleted transplantation in children. TCRbeta library construction was performed incorporating unique molecular identifiers. A single record per CDR3 protein comes from TCRdb applying MiXCR to the PCR reads. The sample has 700,000 or so distinct CDR3 sequences, under 15% seen once. Sample: PBMCs, taken before TCRalphabeta/CD19-depleted stem cell transplant. The receptors were sampled from a girl aged 2-10 years with congenital amegakaryocytic thrombocytopenia, due to receive a stem cell transplant.

The gene calls are TRBV30 and TRBJ2-7, with D perhaps matching TRBD1 or TRBD2 (5 bases each). Germline V lookup: CDR1 GTSNPN, CDR2 SVGIG (reference sequence). This CDR3 contains 14 residues. Trimming cost V 4 bases and J 2 bases, with 15 bases left between them. CDR3: CAWTDTGTTYEQYF. Here the CDR3 DNA reads TGTGCCTGGACCGATACCGGGACGACCTACGAGCAGTACTTC.

This clonotype was seen only a few times. The chain employs TRBV4-1 and TRBJ2-1; maybe TRBD2 (6 bases). Trimming left V 4 bases short and J 5 bases short, with 18 bases between. The germline CDR1 and CDR2 sequences are MGHRA and YSYEKL. The CDR3 is 16 residues long. The chain's CDR3 is CASSRGGTSFHNEQFF. DNA for the CDR3: TGCGCCAGCAGCCGAGGAGGGACGAGCTTCCACAATGAGCAGTTCTTC.

This clonotype was seen a handful of times. For the CDR3, the DNA is TGTGCCACCCGCGCTTCCGGGCTCTTATCGAGCACAGATACGCAGTATTTT. This encodes CATRASGLLSSTDTQYF. This chain uses TRBV10-3 with TRBJ2-3; the D is unclear. This CDR3 spans 17 amino acids. V dropped 10 bases and J dropped 0 bases, with 23 bases sitting between them. Germline loops: CDR1 ENHRY, CDR2 SYGVKD.

The chain is built from TRBV5-1 and TRBJ1-2; D possibly corresponds to TRBD1 (6 bases). V lost 0 bases and J lost 5, with 14 bases in between. CDR1 is SGHRS, CDR2 YFSETQ, per germline. The CDR3 length is 15 residues. As DNA, the CDR3 is TGCGCCAGCAGCTTGGAGCCTGACAGGCCTTATGGCTACACCTTC. Protein: CASSLEPDRPYGYTF. Combining the CDR3 with reference TRBV5-1 and TRBJ1-2 gives the whole variable domain KAGVTQTPRYLIKTRGQQVTLSCSPISGHRSVSWYQQTPGQGLQFLFEYFSETQRNKGNFPGRFSGRQFSNSRSEMNVSTLELGDSALYLCASSLEPDRPYGYTFGSGTRLTVV.

This clonotype has ten or more counts. The genes are TRBV12-3 or TRBV12-4 and TRBJ2-1, with D possibly TRBD2 on 6 matching bases. This CDR3 region has 13 residues. Trimming removed 5 bases from V and 1 base from J, with 6 bases in between. This chain's CDR3 is CASSGGSYNEQFF. For the CDR3, the DNA is TGTGCCAGCAGTGGGGGGTCCTACAATGAGCAGTTCTTC.

This clonotype was picked up many times. This chain links TRBV5-6 with TRBJ2-3; no reliable D call. V lost 1 base, J lost 0 bases, and 6 bases lay in between. Germline V gene data show CDR1 as SGHDT and CDR2 as YYEEEE. The CDR3 is 14 amino acids. CDR3 DNA sequence: TGTGCCAGCAGCTTGCCTGGTAGCACAGATACGCAGTATTTT. It codes for CASSLPGSTDTQYF.

This clonotype was counted at least ten times. The chain joins TRBV5-1 to TRBJ2-7; TRBD2 matches at 7 bases. V dropped 7 bases and J dropped 6; count of bases not matched to a gene: 19. Germline V gives CDR1 SGHRS, CDR2 YFSETQ. The CDR3 contains 16 residues. CDR3 sequence reads: CASFRGAGYPTGEQYF. CDR3 nucleotides: TGCGCCAGCTTCCGGGGAGCGGGATACCCAACCGGCGAGCAGTACTTC.

Ten or more counts support this clonotype. The chain couples TRBV28 to TRBJ2-3; unclear D gene. This CDR3 has 11 amino acids. The germline V and J ends were trimmed by 10 bases and 3 bases, with 8 bases remaining between them. The germline V gene encodes CDR1 MDHEN and CDR2 SYDVKM. CDR3 sequence: CATVGTDTQYF. CDR3 DNA sequence: TGTGCCACCGTGGGGACAGATACGCAGTATTTT.

The sample holds many counts of this clonotype. This chain uses TRBV12-3 or TRBV12-4 with TRBJ2-2; D uncertain. There are 14 residues in the CDR3. Trimming shortened V by 3 bases and J by 5 bases, and 10 bases separated the two germline ends. CDR3 DNA: TGTGCCAGCAGTTTTTTACGGGCAACCGGGGAGCTGTTTTTT. Amino acid sequence: CASSFLRATGELFF.

This clonotype was recorded a few times. One junction end does not reproduce the germline sequence, and a read error may be involved. The chain uses TRBV20-1 and TRBJ1-5, with 7 bases identical to TRBD1. The CDR3 sequence is 13 residues long. The germline V gene encodes CDR1 DFQATT and CDR2 SNEGSKA (reference sequence). The chain's CDR3 is CSARDREDQPQHF. The CDR3 DNA reads as TGCAGTGCCAGAGACAGGGAGGATCAGCCCCAGCATTTT.

This clonotype was seen ten or more times. The chain carries TRBV4-2 and TRBJ2-2, with no clear D. Trimming pared 8 bases from V and 4 bases from J, leaving 14 bases between. CDR1 LGHNA and CDR2 YNFKEQ come from the germline V gene. The CDR3 runs to 14 residues. CDR3 bases: TGTGCCAGCGCCCCGACTGTGGCCACCGGGGAGCTGTTTTTT. Protein: CASAPTVATGELFF.

The chain joins TRBV19 to TRBJ2-3; perhaps TRBD2 as D (6 bases). The CDR3 is made up of 14 amino acids. Germline V gene lookup returns CDR1 LNHDA and CDR2 SQIVND (reference sequence). The germline V and J ends were trimmed by 8 bases and 2 bases, with 14 bases remaining between them. This CDR3 reads CASGRESYTDTQYF. CDR3 bases: TGTGCCAGTGGCCGGGAGAGCTACACAGATACGCAGTATTTT.

This clonotype occurred a few times. The chain has TRBV5-1 and TRBJ2-3, with 10 bases lining up with TRBD1. Unmatched junction bases numbered 7, after V lost 3 bases and J lost 3 bases. Germline CDR1 SGHRS, CDR2 YFSETQ. The CDR3 extends over 16 amino acids. The CDR3 DNA is TGCGCCAGCAGCTGGAGAGGGGGACAGGGGACAGATACGCAGTATTTT. Protein sequence: CASSWRGGQGTDTQYF.

This clonotype was counted only a few times. The chain has TRBV2 and TRBJ2-5, with TRBD1 matching 9 bases. The length of the CDR3 is 14 residues. CDR1 is SNHLY and CDR2 is FYNNEI in the germline V gene. Unmatched junction bases numbered 3, after V lost 3 bases and J lost 4 bases. The CDR3 DNA follows: TGTGCCAGCAGTGACCTGACAGGGGGAGAGACCCAGTACTTC. Residues: CASSDLTGGETQYF.

This clonotype was seen repeatedly, ten times or more. The rearrangement links TRBV5-1 to TRBJ2-1, with D hard to call. Germline-derived CDR1 and CDR2 are SGHRS and YFSETQ. V lost 1 base, J lost 15 bases, and 17 bases lay in between. The CDR3 runs 13 residues. The CDR3 DNA reads as TGCGCCAGCAGCTTGTGGGATAGTTGGATTCGGTTCTTC. Residues: CASSLWDSWIRFF.